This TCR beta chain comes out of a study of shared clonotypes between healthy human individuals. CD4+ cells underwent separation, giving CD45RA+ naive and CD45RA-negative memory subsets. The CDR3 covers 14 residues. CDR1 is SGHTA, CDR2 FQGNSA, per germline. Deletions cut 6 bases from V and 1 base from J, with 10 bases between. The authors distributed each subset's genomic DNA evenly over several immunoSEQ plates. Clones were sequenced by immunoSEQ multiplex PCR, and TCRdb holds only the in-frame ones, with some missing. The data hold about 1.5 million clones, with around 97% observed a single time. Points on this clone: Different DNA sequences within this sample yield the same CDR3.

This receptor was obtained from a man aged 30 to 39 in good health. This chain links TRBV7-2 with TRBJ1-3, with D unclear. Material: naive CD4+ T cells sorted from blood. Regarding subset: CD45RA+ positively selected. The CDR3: CASSLGVSGNTIYF. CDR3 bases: TGTGCCAGCAGTCTCGGGGTATCTGGAAACACCATATATTTT.